This is a list of T cell receptor beta chains from one sample in a study of shared clonotypes between healthy human individuals. Some clones are missing from TCRdb's copy, which holds only in-frame ones; the method was immunoSEQ multiplex PCR. The sample gives approximately 1.5 million clones, 95% to 99% of which show up once; 0.45% is in the top ten. The sample consisted of naive CD4+ T cells sorted from blood. These receptors were taken from a young man in good health. CDR3s include the opening cysteine and the closing phenylalanine or tryptophan. Each record gives: clone size, D gene, J gene, V gene, CDR3 protein, CDR3 DNA. D genes are given only for firm matches. Some rows mark clone size as missing; the rest say once, few, many or name a class of expanded clone.

-	-	TRBJ2-3	TRBV4-1	CASSQDLIGGSTDTQYF	TGCGCCAGCAGCCAAGATCTCATCGGCGGGAGCACAGATACGCAGTATTTT
once	TRBD1	TRBJ1-2	TRBV7-2	CASSQGVGGYTF	TGTGCCAGCAGCCAGGGGGTAGGTGGCTACACCTTC
-	TRBD1	TRBJ1-2	TRBV28	CASSVPGQGVGYGYTF	TGTGCCAGCAGTGTGCCGGGACAGGGGGTTGGCTATGGCTACACCTTC
-	-	TRBJ2-3	TRBV5-1	CASSLFPRWGRNTDTQYF	TGCGCCAGCAGCTTGTTCCCCCGATGGGGACGAAACACAGATACGCAGTATTTT
-	-	TRBJ2-7	TRBV9	CASSVRASGYSYEQYF	TGTGCCAGCAGCGTAAGGGCGAGCGGCTATTCCTACGAGCAGTACTTC
-	TRBD2	TRBJ2-1	TRBV5-1	CASSEPGLAGVRSSYNEQFF	TGCGCCAGCAGCGAACCCGGACTAGCGGGAGTAAGGTCCTCCTACAATGAGCAGTTCTTC
-	TRBD1	TRBJ2-7	TRBV10-3	CAISVDRGGSSYEQYF	TGTGCCATCAGTGTTGACAGGGGGGGAAGCTCCTACGAGCAGTACTTC
-	-	TRBJ2-5	TRBV18	CASSPWSEETQYF	TGTGCCAGCTCACCTTGGTCCGAAGAGACCCAGTACTTC
-	-	TRBJ1-4	TRBV27	CASSSLFGGDEKLFF	TGTGCCAGCAGTTCGCTCTTCGGGGGCGATGAAAAACTGTTTTTT
once	TRBD1	TRBJ1-1	TRBV10-3	CAIAGWGQDSPEAFF	TGTGCCATCGCGGGTTGGGGACAGGATTCTCCTGAAGCTTTCTTT
-	TRBD2	TRBJ2-7	TRBV6-1	CASSALAGVLSSYEQYF	TGTGCCAGCAGTGCACTAGCGGGAGTCCTGAGCTCCTACGAGCAGTACTTC